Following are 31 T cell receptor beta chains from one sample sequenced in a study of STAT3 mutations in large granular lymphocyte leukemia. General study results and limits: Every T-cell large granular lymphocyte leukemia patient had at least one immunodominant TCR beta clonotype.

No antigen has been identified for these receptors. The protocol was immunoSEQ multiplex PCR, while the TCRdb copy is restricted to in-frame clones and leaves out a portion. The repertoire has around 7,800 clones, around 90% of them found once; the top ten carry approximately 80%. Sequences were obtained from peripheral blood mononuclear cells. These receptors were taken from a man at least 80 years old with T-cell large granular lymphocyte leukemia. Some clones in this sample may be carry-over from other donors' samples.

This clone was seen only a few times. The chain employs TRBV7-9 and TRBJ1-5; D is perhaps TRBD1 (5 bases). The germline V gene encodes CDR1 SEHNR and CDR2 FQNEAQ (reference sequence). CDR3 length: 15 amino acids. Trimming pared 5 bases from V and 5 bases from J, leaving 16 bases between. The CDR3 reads CASSGGGSTDQPQHF. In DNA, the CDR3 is TGTGCCAGCAGCGGTGGGGGGAGCACGGATCAGCCCCAGCATTTT.

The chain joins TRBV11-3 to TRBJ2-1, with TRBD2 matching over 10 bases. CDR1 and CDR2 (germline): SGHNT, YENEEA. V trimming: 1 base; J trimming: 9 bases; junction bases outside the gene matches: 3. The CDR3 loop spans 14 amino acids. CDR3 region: CASSLGLAGSEQFF. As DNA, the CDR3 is TGTGCCAGCAGCTTAGGACTAGCGGGCAGTGAGCAGTTCTTC. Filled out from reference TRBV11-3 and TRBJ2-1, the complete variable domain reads EAGVVQSPRYKIIEKKQPVAFWCNPISGHNTLYWYLQNLGQGPELLIRYENEEAVDDSQLPKDRFSAERLKGVDSTLKIQPAELGDSAVYLCASSLGLAGSEQFFGPGTRLTVL.

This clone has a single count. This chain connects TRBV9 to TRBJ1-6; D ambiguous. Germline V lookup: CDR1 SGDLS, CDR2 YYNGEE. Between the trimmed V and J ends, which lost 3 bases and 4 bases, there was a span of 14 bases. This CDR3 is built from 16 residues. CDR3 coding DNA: TGTGCCAGCAGCGCTACACAAGGCGATTATAATTCACCCCTCCACTTT. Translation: CASSATQGDYNSPLHF.

The CDR3 sequence: CASSYEGRQPQHF. The DNA of the CDR3 is TGTGCCAGCAGTTACGAGGGGAGGCAGCCCCAGCATTTT. The V and J genes are TRBV6-5 and TRBJ1-5; TRBD1 is a possible D gene (5 bases). The germline V and J ends were trimmed by 2 bases and 7 bases, with 9 bases remaining between them. In germline, CDR1 is MNHEY, CDR2 SVGAGI. The CDR3 is made up of 13 amino acids.

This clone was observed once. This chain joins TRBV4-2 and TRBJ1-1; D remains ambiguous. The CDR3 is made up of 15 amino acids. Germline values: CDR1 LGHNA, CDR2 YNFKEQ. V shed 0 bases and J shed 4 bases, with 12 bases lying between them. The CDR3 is CASSQEPTGSTEAFF. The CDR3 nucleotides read TGTGCCAGCAGCCAAGAGCCTACCGGGAGCACTGAAGCTTTCTTT.

Here the CDR3 DNA reads TGTGCCAGCAGCACGCAGGGACCCGACTCTGGAAACACCATATATTTT. This codes for CASSTQGPDSGNTIYF. This sequence joins TRBV9 and TRBJ1-3; TRBD1 is a possible D gene (5 bases). V gave up 4 bases and J gave up 0 bases, with 14 bases separating them. The CDR3 contains 16 residues. Germline CDR1 is SGDLS and CDR2 is YYNGEE.

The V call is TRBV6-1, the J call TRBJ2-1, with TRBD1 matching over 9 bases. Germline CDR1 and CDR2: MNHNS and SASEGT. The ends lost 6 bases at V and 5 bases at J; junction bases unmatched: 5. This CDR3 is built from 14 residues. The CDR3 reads CASRTDRGDNEQFF. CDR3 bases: TGTGCCAGCAGGACAGACAGGGGGGACAATGAGCAGTTCTTC.

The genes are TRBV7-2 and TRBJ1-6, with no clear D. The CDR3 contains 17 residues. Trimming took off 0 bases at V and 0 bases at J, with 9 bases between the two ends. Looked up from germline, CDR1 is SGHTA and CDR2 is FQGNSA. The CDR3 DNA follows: TGTGCCAGCAGCTTAGCGCCTGGGAGCTCCTATAATTCACCCCTCCACTTT. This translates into CASSLAPGSSYNSPLHF.

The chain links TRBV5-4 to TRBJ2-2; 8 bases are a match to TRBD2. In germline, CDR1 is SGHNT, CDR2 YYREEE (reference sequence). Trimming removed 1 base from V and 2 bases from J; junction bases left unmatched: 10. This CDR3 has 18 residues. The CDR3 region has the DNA TGTGCCAGCAGCTTGAATCGGGGTCTAGCGGGTAACACCGGGGAGCTGTTTTTT. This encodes CASSLNRGLAGNTGELFF. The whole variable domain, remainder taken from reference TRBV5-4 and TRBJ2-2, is ETGVTQSPTHLIKTRGQQVTLRCSSQSGHNTVSWYQQALGQGPQFIFQYYREEENGRGNFPPRFSGLQFPNYSSELNVNALELDDSALYLCASSLNRGLAGNTGELFFGEGSRLTVL.

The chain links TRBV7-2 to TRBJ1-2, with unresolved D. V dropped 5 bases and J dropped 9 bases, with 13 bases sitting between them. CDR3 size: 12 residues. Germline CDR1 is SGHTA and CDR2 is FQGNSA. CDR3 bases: TGTGCCAGCAGCCCACAGACTTTGAGCTACACCTTC. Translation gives CASSPQTLSYTF.

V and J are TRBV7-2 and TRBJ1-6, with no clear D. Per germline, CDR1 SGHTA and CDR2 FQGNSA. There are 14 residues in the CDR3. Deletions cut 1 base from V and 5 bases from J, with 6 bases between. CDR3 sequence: CASSLGAHNSPLHF. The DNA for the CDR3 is TGTGCCAGCAGCTTAGGGGCCCATAATTCACCCCTCCACTTT.

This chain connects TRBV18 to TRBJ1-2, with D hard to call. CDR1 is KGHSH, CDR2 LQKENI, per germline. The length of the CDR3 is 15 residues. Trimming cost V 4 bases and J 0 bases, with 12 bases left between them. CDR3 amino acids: CASSLDGNANYGYTF. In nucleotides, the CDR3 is TGTGCCAGCTCACTGGACGGTAATGCTAACTATGGCTACACCTTC.

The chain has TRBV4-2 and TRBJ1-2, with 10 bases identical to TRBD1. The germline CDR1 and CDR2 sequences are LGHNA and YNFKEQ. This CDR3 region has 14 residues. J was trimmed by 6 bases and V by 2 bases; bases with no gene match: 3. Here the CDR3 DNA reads TGTGCCAGCAGCCAACAGACAGGGGGCAATGGCTACACCTTC. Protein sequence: CASSQQTGGNGYTF.

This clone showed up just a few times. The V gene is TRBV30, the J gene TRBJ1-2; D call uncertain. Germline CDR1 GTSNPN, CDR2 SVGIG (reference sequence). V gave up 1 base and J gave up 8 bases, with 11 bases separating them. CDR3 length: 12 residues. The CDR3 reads CAWSGRRVGYTF. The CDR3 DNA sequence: TGTGCCTGGAGTGGAAGGCGAGTAGGCTACACCTTC.

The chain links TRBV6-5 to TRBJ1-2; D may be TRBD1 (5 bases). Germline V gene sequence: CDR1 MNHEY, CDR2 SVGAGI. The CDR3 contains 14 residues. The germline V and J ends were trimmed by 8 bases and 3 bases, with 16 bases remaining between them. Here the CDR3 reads CASGPDGGYYGYTF. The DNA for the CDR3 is TGTGCCAGCGGGCCCGACGGGGGATACTATGGCTACACCTTC.

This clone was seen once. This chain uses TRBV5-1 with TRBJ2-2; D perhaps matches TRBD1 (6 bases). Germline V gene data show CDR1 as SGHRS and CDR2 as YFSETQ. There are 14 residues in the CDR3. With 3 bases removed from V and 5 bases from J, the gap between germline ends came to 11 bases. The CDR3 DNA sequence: TGCGCCAGCAGCTCAGAGGGGGTGACCGGGGAGCTGTTTTTT. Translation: CASSSEGVTGELFF.

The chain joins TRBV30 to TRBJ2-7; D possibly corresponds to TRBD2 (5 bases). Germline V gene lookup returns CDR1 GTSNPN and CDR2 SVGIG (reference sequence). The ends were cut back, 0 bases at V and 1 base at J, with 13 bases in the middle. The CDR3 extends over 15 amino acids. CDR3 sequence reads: CAWSVPGPGSYEQYF. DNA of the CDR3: TGTGCCTGGAGTGTACCAGGACCGGGGTCCTACGAGCAGTACTTC. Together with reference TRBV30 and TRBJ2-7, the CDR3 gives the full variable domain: SQTIHQWPATLVQPVGSPLSLECTVEGTSNPNLYWYRQAAGRGLQLLFYSVGIGQISSEVPQNLSASRPQDRQFILSSKKLLLSDSGFYLCAWSVPGPGSYEQYFGPGTRLTVT.

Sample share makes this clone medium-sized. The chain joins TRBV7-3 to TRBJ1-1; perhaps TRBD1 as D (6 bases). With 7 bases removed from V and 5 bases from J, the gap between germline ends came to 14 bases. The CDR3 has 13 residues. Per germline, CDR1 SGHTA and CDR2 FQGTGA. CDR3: CASKGGLGTEAFF. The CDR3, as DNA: TGTGCCAGCAAGGGGGGGCTGGGGACTGAAGCTTTCTTT.

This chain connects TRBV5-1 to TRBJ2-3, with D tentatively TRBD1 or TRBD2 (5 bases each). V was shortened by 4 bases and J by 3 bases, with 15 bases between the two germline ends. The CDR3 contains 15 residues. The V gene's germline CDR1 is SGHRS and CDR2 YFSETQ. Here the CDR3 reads CASSRGAATTDTQYF. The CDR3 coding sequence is TGCGCCAGCAGCCGAGGGGCGGCAACTACAGATACGCAGTATTTT.

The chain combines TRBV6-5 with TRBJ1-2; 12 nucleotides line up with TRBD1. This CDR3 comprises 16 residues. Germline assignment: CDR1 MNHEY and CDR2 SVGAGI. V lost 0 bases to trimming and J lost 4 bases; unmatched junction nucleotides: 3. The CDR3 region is CASSYSGTGGVYGYTF. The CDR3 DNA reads TGTGCCAGCAGTTACTCCGGGACAGGGGGCGTCTATGGCTACACCTTC.

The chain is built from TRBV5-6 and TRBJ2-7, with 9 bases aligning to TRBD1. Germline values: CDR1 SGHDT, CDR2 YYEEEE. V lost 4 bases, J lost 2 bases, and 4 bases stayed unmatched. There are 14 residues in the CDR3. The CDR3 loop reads CASSTGTGPYEQYF. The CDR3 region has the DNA TGTGCCAGCAGCACCGGGACAGGGCCCTACGAGCAGTACTTC.

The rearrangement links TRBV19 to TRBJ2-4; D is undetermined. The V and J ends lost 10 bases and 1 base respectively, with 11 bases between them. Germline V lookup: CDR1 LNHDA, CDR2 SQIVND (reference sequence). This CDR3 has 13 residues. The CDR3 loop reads CATSQGAKNIQYF. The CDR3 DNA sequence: TGTGCCACCTCTCAAGGGGCCAAAAACATTCAGTACTTC.

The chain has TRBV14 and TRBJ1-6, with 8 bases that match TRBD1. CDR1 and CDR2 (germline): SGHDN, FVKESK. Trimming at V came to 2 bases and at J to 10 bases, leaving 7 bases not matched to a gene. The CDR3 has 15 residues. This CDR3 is CASSQRTGSASPLHF. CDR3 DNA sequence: TGTGCCAGCAGCCAACGGACAGGGAGCGCCTCACCCCTCCACTTT.

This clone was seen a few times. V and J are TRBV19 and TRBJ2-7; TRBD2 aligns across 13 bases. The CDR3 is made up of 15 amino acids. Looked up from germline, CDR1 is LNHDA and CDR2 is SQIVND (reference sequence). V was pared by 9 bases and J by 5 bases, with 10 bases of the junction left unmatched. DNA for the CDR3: TGTGCCAGCGCCAGGACTAGCGGGGGATTTGACGAGCAGTACTTC. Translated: CASARTSGGFDEQYF.

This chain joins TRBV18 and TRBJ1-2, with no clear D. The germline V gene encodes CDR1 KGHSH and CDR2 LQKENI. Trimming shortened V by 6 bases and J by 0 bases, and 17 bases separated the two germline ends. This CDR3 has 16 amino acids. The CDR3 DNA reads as TGTGCCAGCTCCCCCGGTCCGCAGTTAACTAACTATGGCTACACCTTC. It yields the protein CASSPGPQLTNYGYTF.

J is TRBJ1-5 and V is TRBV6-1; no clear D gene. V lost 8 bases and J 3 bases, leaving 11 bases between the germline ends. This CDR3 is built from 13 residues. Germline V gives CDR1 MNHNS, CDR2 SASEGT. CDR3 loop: CASEVAPNQPQHF. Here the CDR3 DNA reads TGTGCCAGCGAGGTGGCCCCCAATCAGCCCCAGCATTTT.

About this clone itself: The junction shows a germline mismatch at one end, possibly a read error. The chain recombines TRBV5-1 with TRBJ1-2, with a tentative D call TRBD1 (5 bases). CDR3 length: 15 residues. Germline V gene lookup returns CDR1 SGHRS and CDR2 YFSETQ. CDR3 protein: CASSFLGRRTPAWAF. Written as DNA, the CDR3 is TGCGCCAGCAGCTTCTTGGGACGGCGAACCCCGGCTTGGGCCTTC.

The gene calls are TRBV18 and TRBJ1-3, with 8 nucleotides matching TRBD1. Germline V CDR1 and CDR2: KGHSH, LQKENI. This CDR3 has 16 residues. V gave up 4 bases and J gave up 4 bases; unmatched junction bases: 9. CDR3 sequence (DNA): TGTGCCAGCTCACACGCCCGGGGACAGGTGGGAAACACCATATATTTT. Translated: CASSHARGQVGNTIYF.

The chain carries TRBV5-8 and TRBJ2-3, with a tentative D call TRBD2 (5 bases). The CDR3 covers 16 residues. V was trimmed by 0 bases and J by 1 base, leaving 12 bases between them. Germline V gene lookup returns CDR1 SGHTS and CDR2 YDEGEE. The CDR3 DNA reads TGTGCCAGCAGCTTGGAGTTGAGGGCAGGCACAGATACGCAGTATTTT. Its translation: CASSLELRAGTDTQYF.

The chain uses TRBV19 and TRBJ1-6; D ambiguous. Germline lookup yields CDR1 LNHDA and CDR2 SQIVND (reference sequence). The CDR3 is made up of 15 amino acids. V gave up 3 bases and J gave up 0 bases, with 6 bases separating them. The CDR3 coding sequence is TGTGCCAGTAGTATCCAGAACTCCTATAATTCACCCCTCCACTTT. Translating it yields CASSIQNSYNSPLHF. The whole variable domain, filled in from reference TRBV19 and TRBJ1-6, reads DGGITQSPKYLFRKEGQNVTLSCEQNLNHDAMYWYRQDPGQGLRLIYYSQIVNDFQKGDIAEGYSVSREKKESFPLTVTSAQKNPTAFYLCASSIQNSYNSPLHFGNGTRLTVT.

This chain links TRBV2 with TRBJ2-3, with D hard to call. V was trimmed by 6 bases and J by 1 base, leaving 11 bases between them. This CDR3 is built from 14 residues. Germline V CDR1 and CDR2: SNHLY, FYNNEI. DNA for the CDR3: TGTGCCAGCAGGCCCGCCCTTGGCACAGATACGCAGTATTTT. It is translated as CASRPALGTDTQYF. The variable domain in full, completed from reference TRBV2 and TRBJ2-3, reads EPEVTQTPSHQVTQMGQEVILRCVPISNHLYFYWYRQILGQKVEFLVSFYNNEISEKSEIFDDQFSVERPDGSNFTLKIRSTKLEDSAMYFCASRPALGTDTQYFGPGTRLTVL.